The 24 T cell receptor beta chains below all came from one sample that was sequenced in a study of cytotoxic CD8 clonotypes in ibrutinib-treated CLL. TCRdb keeps only in-frame clones here, not all; method: immunoSEQ multiplex PCR. Among around 40,000 clones listed, 60% to 80% were seen once. The sequences come from PBMCs, collected at disease progression, from a patient treated with ibrutinib. These receptors came from a human donor with chronic lymphocytic leukemia.

This chain uses TRBV29-1 with TRBJ2-3; D gene uncertain. The V and J ends lost 0 bases and 0 bases respectively, with 10 bases between them. Germline V gene sequence: CDR1 SQVTM, CDR2 ANQGSEA. This CDR3 is built from 15 residues. The CDR3 DNA sequence: TGCAGCGTTGAAGATCGGCTCTCTAGCACAGATACGCAGTATTTT. It codes for CSVEDRLSSTDTQYF.

The rearrangement uses TRBV5-4 and TRBJ2-7; TRBD2 aligns across 13 bases. Germline trimming cut 0 bases from V and 2 bases from J; bases unmatched to any gene: 2. This CDR3 spans 16 amino acids. In germline, CDR1 is SGHNT, CDR2 YYREEE (reference sequence). The DNA for the CDR3 is TGTGCCAGCAGCTTGGGACTAGCGGGGGGCACCTACGAGCAGTACTTC. Its translation is CASSLGLAGGTYEQYF.

The chain couples TRBV6-6 to TRBJ1-5, with D unclear. V was pared by 6 bases and J by 0 bases, with 15 bases between. The CDR3 is 16 amino acids. The germline V gene encodes CDR1 MNHNY and CDR2 SVGAGI (reference sequence). In nucleotides, the CDR3 is TGTGCCAGCAGCTCCGACCGGTCAGGTAGCAATCAGCCCCAGCATTTT. The encoded protein is CASSSDRSGSNQPQHF.

This clone was seen only once. The chain uses TRBV4-2 and TRBJ2-5; TRBD1 aligns across 8 bases. Per germline, CDR1 LGHNA and CDR2 YNFKEQ. V trimming: 0 bases; J trimming: 4 bases; junction bases outside the gene matches: 4. The CDR3 is 15 amino acids. The CDR3 DNA follows: TGTGCCAGCAGCCAAGACCGGACAGGGCCAGAGACCCAGTACTTC. This codes for CASSQDRTGPETQYF.

The V and J genes are TRBV6-1 and TRBJ1-5; D uncertain. Germline values: CDR1 MNHNS, CDR2 SASEGT. Trimming took 2 bases from V and 11 from J, leaving 7 bases between them. This CDR3 region has 11 residues. CDR3: CASSEFGSQHF. CDR3 nucleotides: TGTGCCAGCAGTGAATTTGGGTCCCAGCATTTT.

In the case of this clone: One end of the junction fails to match germline, which may point to a read error. V and J are TRBV5-5 and TRBJ1-5, with D possibly TRBD1 on 5 matching bases. Germline loops: CDR1 SGHKS, CDR2 YYEKEE (reference sequence). This CDR3 spans 14 amino acids. The CDR3 DNA sequence: TGTGCCAGCAGCCTCGGGGCTAAATTGCAGCCTCAGCATTTT. Amino acid sequence: CASSLGAKLQPQHF.

The chain joins TRBV7-9 to TRBJ2-2; the D gene is possibly TRBD1 (5 bases). Germline V gives CDR1 SEHNR, CDR2 FQNEAQ (reference sequence). The V end lost 5 bases, the J end lost 5 bases, and 12 bases lay between the germline ends. The CDR3 spans 14 residues. CDR3: CASSQGAGTGELFF. CDR3 nucleotides: TGTGCCAGCAGCCAAGGGGCAGGGACCGGGGAGCTGTTTTTT.

The sample holds one count of this clone. The chain couples TRBV21-1 to TRBJ2-7; the DNA was not compared with TRBD1, the D call given in the table. TRBV21-1 is a recognized pseudogene. The length of the CDR3 is 17 residues. CDR3 sequence (DNA): TGTGCCAGCAGCAAAAGCCACCGACAGGGACCCCCCTACGAGCAGTACTTC. This codes for CASSKSHRQGPPYEQYF.

This rearrangement joins TRBV19 to TRBJ1-5, with D possibly being TRBD1 (6 bases). The germline V gene has CDR1 LNHDA and CDR2 SQIVND (reference sequence). V lost 11 bases and J 4 bases, leaving 21 bases between the germline ends. This CDR3 has 15 amino acids. CDR3: CAAAGGAGGNQPQHF. Written as DNA, the CDR3 is TGTGCCGCTGCTGGGGGGGCCGGGGGGAATCAGCCCCAGCATTTT.

This clone was seen a handful of times. The rearrangement uses TRBV10-3 and TRBJ1-1; D call uncertain. CDR1 and CDR2 from the germline V gene are ENHRY and SYGVKD. The V gene lost 4 bases and the J gene lost 2 bases, with 8 bases spanning the gap. The CDR3 totals 13 residues. DNA of the CDR3: TGTGCCATCAGTGGTCAAGGAAACACTGAAGCTTTCTTT. It specifies CAISGQGNTEAFF.

The V and J genes are TRBV9 and TRBJ1-1; D gene unclear. CDR3 size: 12 residues. Trimming cost V 0 bases and J 7 bases, with 7 bases left between them. Germline V gene lookup returns CDR1 SGDLS and CDR2 YYNGEE. The CDR3 coding sequence is TGTGCCAGCAGCGTAGGAGGTGTTGAAGCTTTCTTT. It yields the protein CASSVGGVEAFF.

This clone was recorded a few times. This chain links TRBV14 with TRBJ1-2, with 8 bases matching TRBD1. Germline lookup yields CDR1 SGHDN and CDR2 FVKESK. Germline trimming cut 4 bases from V and 2 bases from J; bases unmatched to any gene: 6. The length of the CDR3 is 15 residues. The DNA of the CDR3 is TGTGCCAGCAGCCCCCGGACAGGGCAGAACTATGGCTACACCTTC. Amino acids: CASSPRTGQNYGYTF. Supplemented by reference TRBV14 and TRBJ1-2, the full variable domain reads EAGVTQFPSHSVIEKGQTVTLRCDPISGHDNLYWYRRVMGKEIKFLLHFVKESKQDESGMPNNRFLAERTGGTYSTLKVQPAELEDSGVYFCASSPRTGQNYGYTFGSGTRLTVV.

DNA for the CDR3: TGCGCCAGCAGTCCACACCACGGGGGAACAGACTACAATGAGCAGTTCTTC. Its protein is CASSPHHGGTDYNEQFF. This rearrangement joins TRBV10-1 to TRBJ2-1, with D maybe TRBD2 (6 bases). Germline loops: CDR1 WNHNN, CDR2 SYGVQD (reference sequence). The CDR3 totals 17 residues. V was clipped by 5 bases and J by 3 bases, with 20 bases between them.

The V gene is TRBV25-1, the J gene TRBJ2-7, with D possibly being TRBD1 (7 bases). The CDR3 is 12 amino acids. The V gene's germline CDR1 is MGHDK and CDR2 SYGVNS. The ends were cut back, 10 bases at V and 5 bases at J, with 15 bases in the middle. The CDR3 spells CATRGESNEQYF. In nucleotides, the CDR3 is TGTGCCACCAGGGGGGAAAGTAACGAGCAGTACTTC.

This clone is termed medium-sized. This sequence joins TRBV19 and TRBJ2-7, with TRBD2 as a possible D gene (5 bases). The CDR3 consists of 13 residues. CDR1 and CDR2 (germline): LNHDA, SQIVND (reference sequence). V was cut by 8 bases and J by 3 bases, with 14 bases left in between. The chain's CDR3 is CASALAGNYEQYF. Written as DNA, the CDR3 is TGTGCCAGTGCCCTAGCTGGGAACTACGAGCAGTACTTC.

The chain couples TRBV19 to TRBJ2-1; 7 bases line up with TRBD1. The V gene's germline CDR1 is LNHDA and CDR2 SQIVND (reference sequence). V lost 6 bases to trimming and J lost 7 bases; unmatched junction nucleotides: 9. The CDR3 is 14 amino acids. CDR3: CASSHRGPGNEQFF. The CDR3 DNA sequence: TGTGCCAGTAGCCACAGGGGCCCGGGGAATGAGCAGTTCTTC.

V gene TRBV6-1 combines with J gene TRBJ2-7; the D gene is possibly TRBD1 (6 bases). The germline V gene encodes CDR1 MNHNS and CDR2 SASEGT. With 4 bases removed from V and 2 bases from J, the gap between germline ends came to 18 bases. The CDR3 consists of 16 residues. The DNA for the CDR3 is TGTGCCAGCAGTGTCTACAGGGTCCCCTCCCCCTACGAGCAGTACTTC. It codes for CASSVYRVPSPYEQYF.

This clone occurred many times. V and J are TRBV29-1 and TRBJ1-2; tentatively, D is TRBD1 (5 bases). Germline lookup yields CDR1 SQVTM and CDR2 ANQGSEA. The CDR3 loop spans 14 amino acids. The ends were cut back, 4 bases at V and 2 bases at J, with 14 bases in the middle. The CDR3 region has the DNA TGCAGCGTTGGTGAAGGGGAGAGGAACTATGGCTACACCTTC. This encodes CSVGEGERNYGYTF.

The chain has TRBV7-9 and TRBJ2-3, with 7 bases fitting TRBD2. In germline, CDR1 is SEHNR, CDR2 FQNEAQ (reference sequence). Trimming at V came to 5 bases and at J to 8 bases, leaving 4 bases not matched to a gene. The CDR3 loop spans 12 amino acids. The CDR3 loop reads CASSPGGGTQYF. Here the CDR3 DNA reads TGTGCCAGCAGCCCTGGGGGGGGTACGCAGTATTTT.

This clone showed up just a few times. V is TRBV21-1 and J is TRBJ1-1; the DNA was not used to check the table's D call, TRBD1. TRBV21-1 corresponds to a pseudogene. CDR3 length equals 15 residues. The CDR3 region has the DNA TGTGCCAGCAGCACGAGGGACAGCCAGTACACTGAAGCTTTCTTT. Encoded protein: CASSTRDSQYTEAFF.

The chain is built from TRBV6-6 and TRBJ2-2; D is perhaps TRBD1 (6 bases). Trimming stripped 6 bases from V and 5 bases from J, with 10 bases between. This CDR3 has 13 amino acids. CDR1 MNHNY and CDR2 SVGAGI come from the germline V gene (reference sequence). For the CDR3, the DNA is TGTGCCAGCAGAACGCAGGGGACCGGGGAGCTGTTTTTT. Its protein is CASRTQGTGELFF.

The V gene is TRBV11-2, the J gene TRBJ1-2; 9 bases agree with TRBD1. Unmatched junction bases numbered 8, after V lost 5 bases and J lost 4 bases. Per the germline V gene, CDR1 is SGHAT and CDR2 is FQNNGV. The CDR3 covers 15 residues. CDR3 sequence reads: CASSAGQGPVYGYTF. DNA for the CDR3: TGTGCCAGCAGCGCCGGACAGGGGCCGGTCTATGGCTACACCTTC.

To note about this clone: At one of its ends the junction is not consistent with the germline gene, which may arise from a read error. This chain connects TRBV2 to TRBJ2-7; D perhaps matches TRBD2 (6 bases). The CDR3 spans 15 residues. The germline V gene has CDR1 SNHLY and CDR2 FYNNEI. This CDR3 reads CASSPGTGEGYEQYF. The CDR3 DNA is TGCGCCAGCAGCCCGGGGACGGGGGAAGGATACGAGCAGTACTTC. The full variable domain, with the rest looked up from reference TRBV2 and TRBJ2-7, is EPEVTQTPSHQVTQMGQEVILRCVPISNHLYFYWYRQILGQKVEFLVSFYNNEISEKSEIFDDQFSVERPDGSNFTLKIRSTKLEDSAMYFCASSPGTGEGYEQYFGPGTRLTVT.

The CDR3 region has the DNA TGTGCCAGCAGCCAACAGGGACCCCTCCACTTT. Translation: CASSQQGPLHF. The chain has TRBV27 and TRBJ1-6; D may be TRBD1 (6 bases). Trimming removed 6 bases at V and 12 bases at J, with 9 bases between. The CDR3 runs to 11 residues. The germline V gene encodes CDR1 MNHEY and CDR2 SMNVEV (reference sequence).